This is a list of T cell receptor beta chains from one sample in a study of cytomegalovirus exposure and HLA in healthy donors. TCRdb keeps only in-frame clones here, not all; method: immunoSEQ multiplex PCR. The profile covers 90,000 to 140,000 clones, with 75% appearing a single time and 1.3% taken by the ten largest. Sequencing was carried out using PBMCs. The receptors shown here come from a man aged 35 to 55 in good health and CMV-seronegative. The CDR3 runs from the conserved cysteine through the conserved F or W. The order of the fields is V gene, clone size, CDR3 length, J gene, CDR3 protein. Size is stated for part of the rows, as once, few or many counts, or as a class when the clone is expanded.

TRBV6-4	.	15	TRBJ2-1	CASSESGGSYNEQFF
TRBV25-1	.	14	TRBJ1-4	CASSEGGTGEKLFF
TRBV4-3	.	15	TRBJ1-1	CASSPRDRLQAEAFF
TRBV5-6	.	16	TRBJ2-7	CASSLESIRNTYEQYF
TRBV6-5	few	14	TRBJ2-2	CASSPQGGTGELFF
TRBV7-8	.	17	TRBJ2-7	CASSLSALADTSYEQYF
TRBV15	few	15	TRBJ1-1	CATSTMRGLNTEAFF
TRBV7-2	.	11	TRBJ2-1	CASSLSGSQFF
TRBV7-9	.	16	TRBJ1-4	CASSLADSATNEKLFF
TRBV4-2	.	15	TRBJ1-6	CASSSGTGDGSPLHF
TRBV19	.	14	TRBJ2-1	CASSIVPRVGEQFF
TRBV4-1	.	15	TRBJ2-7	CASSQENRETYEQYF
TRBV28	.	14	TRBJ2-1	CASSLPARYNEQFF
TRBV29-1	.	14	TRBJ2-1	CSESRGSSYNEQFF
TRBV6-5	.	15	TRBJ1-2	CASSYGAGGSYGYTF
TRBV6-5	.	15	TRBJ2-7	CASRPPWTGISEQYF
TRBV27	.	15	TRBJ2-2	CASSSGTVNTGELFF